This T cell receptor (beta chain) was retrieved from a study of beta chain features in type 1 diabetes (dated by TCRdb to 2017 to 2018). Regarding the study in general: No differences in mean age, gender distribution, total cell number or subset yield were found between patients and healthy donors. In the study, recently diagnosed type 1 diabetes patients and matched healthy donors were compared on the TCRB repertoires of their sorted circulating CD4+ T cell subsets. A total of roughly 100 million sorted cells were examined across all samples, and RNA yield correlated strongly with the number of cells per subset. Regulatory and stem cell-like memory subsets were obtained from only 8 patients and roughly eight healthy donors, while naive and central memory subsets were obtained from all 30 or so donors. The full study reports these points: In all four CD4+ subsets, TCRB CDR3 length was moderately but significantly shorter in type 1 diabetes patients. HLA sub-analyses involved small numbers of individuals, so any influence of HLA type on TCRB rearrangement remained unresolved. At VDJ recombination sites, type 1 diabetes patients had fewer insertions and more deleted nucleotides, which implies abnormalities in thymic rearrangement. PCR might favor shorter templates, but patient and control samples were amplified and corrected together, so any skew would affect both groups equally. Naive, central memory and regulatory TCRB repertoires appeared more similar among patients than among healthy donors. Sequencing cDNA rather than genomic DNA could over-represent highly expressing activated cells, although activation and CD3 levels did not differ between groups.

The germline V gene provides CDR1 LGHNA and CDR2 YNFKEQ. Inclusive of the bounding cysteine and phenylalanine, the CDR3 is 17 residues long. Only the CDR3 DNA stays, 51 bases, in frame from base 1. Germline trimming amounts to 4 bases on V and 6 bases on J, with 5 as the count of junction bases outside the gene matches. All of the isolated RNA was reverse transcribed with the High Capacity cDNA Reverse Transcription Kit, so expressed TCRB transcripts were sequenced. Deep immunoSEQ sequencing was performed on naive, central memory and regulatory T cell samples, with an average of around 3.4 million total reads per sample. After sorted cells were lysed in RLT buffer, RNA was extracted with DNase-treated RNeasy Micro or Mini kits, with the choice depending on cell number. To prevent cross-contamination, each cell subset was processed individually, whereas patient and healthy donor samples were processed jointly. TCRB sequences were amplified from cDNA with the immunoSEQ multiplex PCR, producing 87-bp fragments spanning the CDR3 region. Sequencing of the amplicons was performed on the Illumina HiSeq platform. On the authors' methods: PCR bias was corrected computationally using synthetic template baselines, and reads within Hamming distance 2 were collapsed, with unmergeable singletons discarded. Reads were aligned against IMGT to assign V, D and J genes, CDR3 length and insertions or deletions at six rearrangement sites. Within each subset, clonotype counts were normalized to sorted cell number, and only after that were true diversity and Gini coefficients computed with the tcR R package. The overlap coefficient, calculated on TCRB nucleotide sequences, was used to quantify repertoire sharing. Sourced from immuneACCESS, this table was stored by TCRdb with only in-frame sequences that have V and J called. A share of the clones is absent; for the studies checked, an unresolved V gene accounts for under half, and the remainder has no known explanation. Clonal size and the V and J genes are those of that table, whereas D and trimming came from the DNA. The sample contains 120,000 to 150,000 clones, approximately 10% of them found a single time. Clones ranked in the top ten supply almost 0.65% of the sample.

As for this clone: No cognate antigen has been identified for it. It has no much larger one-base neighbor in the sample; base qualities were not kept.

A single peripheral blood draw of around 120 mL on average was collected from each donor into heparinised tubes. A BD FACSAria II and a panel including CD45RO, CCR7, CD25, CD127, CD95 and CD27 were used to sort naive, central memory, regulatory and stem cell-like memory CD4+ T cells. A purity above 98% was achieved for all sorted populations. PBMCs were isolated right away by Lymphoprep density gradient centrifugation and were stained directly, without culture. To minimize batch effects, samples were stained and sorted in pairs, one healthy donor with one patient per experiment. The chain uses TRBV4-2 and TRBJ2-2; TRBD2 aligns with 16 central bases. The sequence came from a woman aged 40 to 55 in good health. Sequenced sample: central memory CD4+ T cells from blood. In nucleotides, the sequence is TGTGCCAGCAGCCCAGAGGGACTAGCGGGGGGGGCCGGGGAGCTGTTTTTT. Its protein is CASSPEGLAGGAGELFF.